The 18 T cell receptor beta chains listed next were all sequenced from one sample in a study of CD8 T cells in ankylosing spondylitis. MiXCR, run by TCRdb on the 5' RACE reads, gives a single entry per CDR3 protein. The repertoire holds 380,000 or so distinct CDR3 sequences, with 20% as singletons. The sequencing input was blood, either unsorted or a sorted T cell fraction (not recorded which). These TCRs come from a male donor with ankylosing spondylitis or in good health (not recorded which).

The V call is TRBV28, the J call TRBJ2-3; possibly TRBD1 or TRBD2 for D (6 bases each). CDR3 size: 17 residues. Deletions cut 7 bases from V and 0 bases from J, with 20 bases between. Germline assignment: CDR1 MDHEN and CDR2 SYDVKM. This CDR3 reads CASTTRGGGVSTDTQYF. CDR3 DNA sequence: TGTGCCAGCACCACCCGCGGAGGGGGAGTCAGCACAGATACGCAGTATTTT.

This clonotype was counted ten times or more. This rearrangement joins TRBV29-1 to TRBJ2-1; 11 bases agree with TRBD2. Losses at the gene ends were 2 bases for V and 4 bases for J; bases not matched to a gene: 7. Germline CDR1 reads SQVTM; CDR2 reads ANQGSEA. The CDR3 runs 16 residues. The chain's CDR3 is CSVERLAGGQYNEQFF. The DNA of the CDR3 is TGCAGCGTTGAAAGGCTAGCGGGGGGCCAGTACAATGAGCAGTTCTTC.

This clonotype was seen a single time. The gene calls are TRBV18 and TRBJ2-7, with TRBD2 identical over 8 bases. With V trimmed by 1 base and J by 3 bases, 5 bases remained unmatched. The CDR3 totals 15 residues. Per the germline V gene, CDR1 is KGHSH and CDR2 is LQKENI. CDR3 loop: CASSPRAGGDYEQYF. The CDR3 coding sequence is TGTGCCAGCTCACCACGGGCGGGGGGCGACTACGAGCAGTACTTC.

A few counts support this clonotype. The gene calls are TRBV20-1 and TRBJ2-3, with TRBD2 matching over 9 bases. The ends lost 6 bases at V and 2 bases at J; junction bases unmatched: 18. Germline assignment: CDR1 DFQATT and CDR2 SNEGSKA (reference sequence). The CDR3 is 18 amino acids. The CDR3 DNA sequence: TGCAGTGCAAACGGACTAGCGTCAGCACGAGAGATCACAGATACGCAGTATTTT. It translates to CSANGLASAREITDTQYF.

This clonotype occurred a few times. This chain's CDR3 is CASSFSYGARSTDTQYF. CDR3 DNA sequence: TGTGCCAGCAGTTTCTCCTATGGGGCCCGGAGTACAGATACGCAGTATTTT. The chain carries TRBV28 and TRBJ2-3, with D perhaps TRBD1 (5 bases). The CDR3 spans 17 residues. Germline V gene lookup returns CDR1 MDHEN and CDR2 SYDVKM. V shed 3 bases and J shed 3 bases, with 19 bases lying between them.

This clonotype was counted only a few times. The J gene is TRBJ2-1, the V gene TRBV29-1, with TRBD1 matching 9 bases. The germline gives CDR1 SQVTM, CDR2 ANQGSEA. V was clipped by 4 bases and J by 2 bases; unmatched bases: 0. The CDR3 runs 13 residues. Here the CDR3 DNA reads TGCAGCGTTGGGACAGGGGCCTACAATGAGCAGTTCTTC. Protein product: CSVGTGAYNEQFF.

In its sample, this clonotype was seen once. Relative to the germline gene, one junction end is altered; a read error may explain this. The V gene is TRBV29-1, the J gene TRBJ2-2; D could derive from TRBD1 or TRBD2 (5 bases each). This CDR3 contains 13 residues. The V gene's germline CDR1 is SQVTM and CDR2 ANQGSEA. The CDR3 DNA follows: TGCAGCGTGCAGGGACCAAACACCGCGGAGCTGTTTTTT. It codes for CSVQGPNTAELFF.

V is TRBV29-1 and J is TRBJ2-1; TRBD2 agrees at 8 bases. In germline, CDR1 is SQVTM, CDR2 ANQGSEA. The CDR3 extends over 15 amino acids. V was pared by 6 bases and J by 3 bases, with 10 bases of the junction left unmatched. The CDR3 here is CSVESARGVYNEQFF. CDR3 in DNA: TGCAGCGTCGAGAGTGCGCGGGGGGTCTACAATGAGCAGTTCTTC.

The rearrangement uses TRBV20-1 and TRBJ2-7; no clear D. The CDR3 spans 15 residues. Germline loops: CDR1 DFQATT, CDR2 SNEGSKA (reference sequence). Trimming cost V 4 bases and J 2 bases, with 18 bases left between them. CDR3 bases: TGCAGTGCTAACCCGGACCGCGAATTAACCTACGAGCAGTACTTC. Protein: CSANPDRELTYEQYF.

CDR3 loop: CASSEPRTGGTGELFF. The CDR3, as DNA: TGCGCCAGCAGTGAACCTAGGACAGGGGGCACCGGGGAGCTGTTTTTT. The chain recombines TRBV10-1 with TRBJ2-2; 10 bases match TRBD1. V was pared by 3 bases and J by 4 bases, with 5 bases of the junction left unmatched. Germline loops: CDR1 WNHNN, CDR2 SYGVQD (reference sequence). This CDR3 contains 16 residues.

The chain links TRBV28 to TRBJ2-3; the D is unclear. Germline-derived CDR1 and CDR2 are MDHEN and SYDVKM. The V gene lost 1 base and the J gene lost 0 bases, with 2 bases spanning the gap. This CDR3 has 13 residues. The CDR3 sequence: CASSLFSTDTQYF. The CDR3 nucleotides read TGTGCCAGCAGTTTATTCAGCACAGATACGCAGTATTTT.

The chain combines TRBV7-8 with TRBJ2-5; 11 bases line up with TRBD1. Per germline, CDR1 SGHVS and CDR2 FQNEAQ. V was pared by 5 bases and J by 5 bases, with 10 bases of the junction left unmatched. The CDR3 is 16 amino acids. CDR3 protein: CASSPLQGDRGETQYF. The CDR3 bases are TGTGCCAGCAGCCCCCTCCAAGGGGACAGGGGGGAGACCCAGTACTTC.

This clonotype was seen repeatedly, ten times or more. V gene TRBV15 combines with J gene TRBJ2-7, with D possibly being TRBD2 (5 bases). The germline V and J ends were trimmed by 3 bases and 0 bases, with 9 bases remaining between them. The CDR3 loop spans 14 amino acids. In germline, CDR1 is LNHNV, CDR2 YYDKDF (reference sequence). The DNA for the CDR3 is TGTGCCACCAGCAGGGAAGGGAGCTCCTACGAGCAGTACTTC. Residues: CATSREGSSYEQYF.

This clonotype has only a few counts. The chain combines TRBV27 with TRBJ2-7, with D possibly matching TRBD2 (5 bases). CDR1 and CDR2 (germline): MNHEY, SMNVEV (reference sequence). The CDR3 has 15 residues. Trimming pared 2 bases from V and 0 bases from J, leaving 11 bases between. The CDR3 sequence: CASSLEGFASYEQYF. CDR3 sequence (DNA): TGTGCCAGCAGTTTAGAGGGTTTCGCCTCCTACGAGCAGTACTTC.

The chain combines TRBV28 with TRBJ2-7; TRBD1 aligns across 11 bases. Unmatched junction bases numbered 1, after V lost 3 bases and J lost 6 bases. The CDR3 runs to 13 residues. Germline V gene data show CDR1 as MDHEN and CDR2 as SYDVKM. CDR3 protein: CASSFGTGGEQYF. DNA of the CDR3: TGTGCCAGCAGTTTCGGGACAGGGGGCGAGCAGTACTTC.

This rearrangement joins TRBV3-1 to TRBJ2-1; D might be TRBD2 (5 bases). Per the germline V gene, CDR1 is LGHDT and CDR2 is YNNKEL (reference sequence). This CDR3 has 16 amino acids. V shed 4 bases and J shed 3 bases, with 16 bases lying between them. CDR3 nucleotides: TGTGCCAGCAGCCTCGTTGGTAGCGCCAACTACAATGAGCAGTTCTTC. This sequence encodes CASSLVGSANYNEQFF.

This clonotype was seen a handful of times. The V and J genes are TRBV5-6 and TRBJ2-3, with D uncertain. The V gene lost 1 base and the J gene lost 1 base, with 10 bases spanning the gap. CDR3 length: 15 amino acids. Germline CDR1 is SGHDT and CDR2 is YYEEEE. In nucleotides, the CDR3 is TGTGCCAGCAGCTTGTCACCTGGGGGCACAGATACGCAGTATTTT. Translation: CASSLSPGGTDTQYF.

This clonotype was seen only once. The chain joins TRBV4-1 to TRBJ2-7; D is ambiguous. Germline V gene data show CDR1 as MGHRA and CDR2 as YSYEKL. The CDR3 is made up of 14 amino acids. The V end lost 1 base, the J end lost 3 bases, and 10 bases lay between the germline ends. As DNA, the CDR3 is TGCGCCAGCAGCCAAGTGCCAGACGTCTACGAGCAGTACTTC. Translated: CASSQVPDVYEQYF.